This TCR beta chain was captured by sequencing in a study of blood T cell repertoires in COVID-19. Profiling relied on immunoSEQ multiplex PCR, and the TCRdb table lists in-frame clones only, not all of them. The sample shows about 210,000 clones, around 89% of them seen only once. J gave up 3 bases and V 5 bases, and 9 bases lay outside the gene matches. The germline CDR1 and CDR2 sequences are MNHEY and SMNVEV (reference sequence). The CDR3 totals 15 residues. Before being deemed recovered, Cohort 3 donors had two negative PCRs, clearance, or symptom resolution. This receptor was identified in a woman aged 18-29 years who had recovered from COVID-19. V gene TRBV27 combines with J gene TRBJ1-2, with 7 bases matching TRBD1. Material: PBMCs or T cells enriched from blood (not recorded which). The CDR3 region is CASSAILGGHYGYTF. In DNA form, the CDR3 reads TGTGCCAGCAGTGCAATCCTAGGGGGCCACTATGGCTACACCTTC.